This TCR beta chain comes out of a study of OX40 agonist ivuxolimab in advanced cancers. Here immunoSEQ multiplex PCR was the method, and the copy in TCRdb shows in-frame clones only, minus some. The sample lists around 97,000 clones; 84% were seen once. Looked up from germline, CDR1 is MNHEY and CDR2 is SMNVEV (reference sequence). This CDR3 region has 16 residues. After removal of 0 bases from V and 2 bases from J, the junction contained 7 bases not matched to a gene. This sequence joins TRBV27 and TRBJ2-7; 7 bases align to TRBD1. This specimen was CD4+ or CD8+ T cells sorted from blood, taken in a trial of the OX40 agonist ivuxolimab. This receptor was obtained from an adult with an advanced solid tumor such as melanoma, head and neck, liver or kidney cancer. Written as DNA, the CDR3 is TGTGCCAGCAGTTTATCACCTAGGCAGGGGGCCTACGAGCAGTACTTC. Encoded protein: CASSLSPRQGAYEQYF.